This TCR beta chain is drawn from a study of blood T cells in healthy people across ages. Trimming cost V 4 bases and J 0 bases; bases outside gene matches: 9. CDR1 is SGDLS and CDR2 is YYNGEE in the germline V gene. The length of the CDR3 is 18 residues. The second PCR ran roughly 7 to 12 cycles with a sample-barcoded 5' primer and J-beta primers. One entry per CDR3 protein results from TCRdb running MiXCR on the 5' RACE reads. This table has approximately 960,000 distinct CDR3 sequences, almost 30% appearing once. The same sample was also used in a study of T cells of mothers and their children.

The material sequenced was blood. The clonotype comes from a middle-aged woman in good health. This chain links TRBV9 with TRBJ2-6; 8 nucleotides agree with TRBD1. CDR3 protein: CASSPGQGGSSGANVLTF. In DNA form, the CDR3 reads TGTGCCAGCAGCCCAGGACAGGGTGGGTCCTCTGGGGCCAACGTCCTGACTTTC.